Below are 8 T cell receptor beta chains sequenced from a single sample in a study of blood T cell repertoires in COVID-19. Only in-frame clones appear in the TCRdb table, and some are missing; sequencing was by immunoSEQ multiplex PCR. This sample has about 160,000 clones, with approximately 78% found just once. Sequencing used peripheral blood. Every receptor here comes from a human donor in a cohort sampled during active COVID-19.

The chain has TRBV9 and TRBJ2-3; the D is unclear. The CDR3 runs 12 residues. Germline V gives CDR1 SGDLS, CDR2 YYNGEE. The ends were cut back, 4 bases at V and 2 bases at J, with 5 bases in the middle. The CDR3 sequence: CASSLATDTQYF. CDR3 sequence (DNA): TGTGCCAGCAGCCTGGCCACAGATACGCAGTATTTT.

In DNA form, the CDR3 reads TGTGCCAGCAGCCAAGATAAACAGGGGGAAAACATTCAGTACTTC. Protein product: CASSQDKQGENIQYF. The chain has TRBV14 and TRBJ2-4, with TRBD1 matching 8 bases. J was trimmed by 5 bases and V by 0 bases; bases with no gene match: 3. This CDR3 is 15 amino acids long. The germline V gene has CDR1 SGHDN and CDR2 FVKESK.

This sequence joins TRBV10-3 and TRBJ2-2; TRBD2 aligns across 7 bases. The CDR3 is made up of 14 amino acids. After removal of 11 bases from V and 1 base from J, the junction contained 7 bases not matched to a gene. Per the germline V gene, CDR1 is ENHRY and CDR2 is SYGVKD. The CDR3 region is CAYRTGGNTGELFF. CDR3 DNA sequence: TGTGCCTACAGGACGGGGGGGAACACCGGGGAGCTGTTTTTT.

V and J are TRBV4-3 and TRBJ1-1; possible D gene TRBD1, 5 bases. CDR1 and CDR2 from the germline V gene are LGHNA and YSLEER. Between the trimmed V and J ends, which lost 1 base and 10 bases, there was a span of 13 bases. The CDR3 totals 13 residues. CDR3 in DNA: TGCGCCAGCAGCCAAGGCGACAGCTCTCGAGCTTTCTTT. Encoded protein: CASSQGDSSRAFF.

A few counts support this clone. The chain combines TRBV29-1 with TRBJ2-5, with TRBD1 as a possible D gene (6 bases). This CDR3 region has 13 residues. V was shortened by 3 bases and J by 7 bases, with 15 bases between the two germline ends. CDR1 is SQVTM, CDR2 ANQGSEA, per germline. The CDR3 spells CSVERNRAGTQYF. CDR3 nucleotide sequence: TGCAGCGTTGAGCGGAACAGGGCCGGGACCCAGTACTTC.

This chain uses TRBV5-1 with TRBJ2-7, with D tentatively TRBD1 (5 bases). CDR3 length: 12 residues. In germline, CDR1 is SGHRS, CDR2 YFSETQ. V lost 5 bases, J lost 3 bases, and 9 bases lay in between. The CDR3 reads CASRGVSYEQYF. The CDR3 DNA reads TGCGCCAGCAGAGGGGTCAGCTACGAGCAGTACTTC.

The V and J genes are TRBV15 and TRBJ1-1, with a possible D match to TRBD1 (6 bases). V was shortened by 6 bases and J by 3 bases, with 17 bases between the two germline ends. The germline gives CDR1 LNHNV, CDR2 YYDKDF (reference sequence). The CDR3 spans 15 residues. CDR3 region: CATRSSGGAYTEAFF. The CDR3 nucleotides read TGTGCCACCAGGTCTTCCGGGGGGGCTTACACTGAAGCTTTCTTT.

This clone was picked up a small number of times. The chain is built from TRBV27 and TRBJ2-5, with 10 bases identical to TRBD1. Germline V gene lookup returns CDR1 MNHEY and CDR2 SMNVEV (reference sequence). The CDR3 is 14 residues long. V dropped 3 bases and J dropped 4; count of bases not matched to a gene: 2. The CDR3 nucleotides are TGTGCCAGCAGTTTGGACAGGGGGATAGAGACCCAGTACTTC. Its translation: CASSLDRGIETQYF.